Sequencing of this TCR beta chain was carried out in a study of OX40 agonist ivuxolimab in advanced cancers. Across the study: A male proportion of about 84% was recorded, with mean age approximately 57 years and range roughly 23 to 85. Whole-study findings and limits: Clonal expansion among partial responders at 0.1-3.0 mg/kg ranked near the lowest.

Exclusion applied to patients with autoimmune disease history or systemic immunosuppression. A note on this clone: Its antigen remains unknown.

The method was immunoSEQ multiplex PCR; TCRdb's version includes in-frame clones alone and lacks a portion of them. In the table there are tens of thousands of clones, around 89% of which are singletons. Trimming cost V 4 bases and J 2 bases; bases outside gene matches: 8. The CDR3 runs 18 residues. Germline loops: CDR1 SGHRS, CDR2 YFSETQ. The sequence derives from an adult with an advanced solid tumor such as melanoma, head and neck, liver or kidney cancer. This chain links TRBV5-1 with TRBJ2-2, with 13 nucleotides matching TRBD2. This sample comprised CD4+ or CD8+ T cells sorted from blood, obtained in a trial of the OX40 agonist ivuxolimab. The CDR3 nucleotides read TGCGCCAGCAGCCTAGGACTAGCGGGAGTAAGCAACACCGGGGAGCTGTTTTTT. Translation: CASSLGLAGVSNTGELFF.